The next 32 T cell receptor beta chains were all read from a single sample in a study of identical twins. MiXCR, run by TCRdb on the 5' RACE reads, gives a single entry per CDR3 protein. This sample has hundreds of thousands of distinct CDR3 sequences; 8% to 9% occur once, and the top ten carry more than 0.75%. The sample also formed part of further work on yellow fever vaccine responses in identical twins.

Sequenced material: PBMCs. The receptors originated from a woman between 18 and 30 years old in good health.

The chain joins TRBV10-3 to TRBJ2-2; 8 bases map to TRBD1. Germline V lookup: CDR1 ENHRY, CDR2 SYGVKD. With V trimmed by 3 bases and J by 4 bases, 1 base remained unmatched. The CDR3 spans 14 residues. CDR3 protein: CAISDGTGTGELFF. As DNA, the CDR3 is TGTGCCATCAGTGATGGGACAGGCACCGGGGAGCTGTTTTTT.

This clonotype was seen only a few times. The chain links TRBV14 to TRBJ2-2; TRBD2 matches at 8 bases. Germline values: CDR1 SGHDN, CDR2 FVKESK. With 4 bases clipped from V and 6 bases from J, the junction kept 10 bases outside the gene matches. The CDR3 contains 16 residues. CDR3 region: CASSPLAGPGAGELFF. CDR3 nucleotides: TGTGCCAGCAGCCCGTTAGCGGGGCCGGGCGCCGGGGAGCTGTTTTTT.

This clonotype showed up many times. This rearrangement joins TRBV5-1 to TRBJ2-3, with 8 bases matching TRBD2. Germline lookup yields CDR1 SGHRS and CDR2 YFSETQ. With 0 bases clipped from V and 4 bases from J, the junction kept 7 bases outside the gene matches. There are 16 residues in the CDR3. For the CDR3, the DNA is TGCGCCAGCAGCTTGGTTGTCGGGACTAGTTCAGATACGCAGTATTTT. It translates to CASSLVVGTSSDTQYF.

In its sample, this clonotype was seen a few times. The chain carries TRBV7-8 and TRBJ2-1; 9 nucleotides line up with TRBD2. The V gene end was trimmed by 1 base and the J gene end by 6 bases; junction bases not matched to a gene: 7. The CDR3 totals 16 residues. Germline loops: CDR1 SGHVS, CDR2 FQNEAQ. The CDR3 DNA is TGTGCCAGCAGCTTAGAAGGGCGGGGGGGGCGCAATGAGCAGTTCTTC. Its protein product is CASSLEGRGGRNEQFF.

The rearrangement uses TRBV7-2 and TRBJ2-7; D unclear. CDR1 SGHTA and CDR2 FQGNSA come from the germline V gene. V lost 2 bases to trimming and J lost 4 bases, with 12 bases between them. The CDR3 sequence is 14 residues long. CDR3 DNA sequence: TGTGCCAGCAGCTTACAGAGCGACACGTACGAGCAGTACTTC. Residues: CASSLQSDTYEQYF. The entire variable domain, with the rest obtained from reference TRBV7-2 and TRBJ2-7, is as follows: GAGVSQSPSNKVTEKGKDVELRCDPISGHTALYWYRQSLGQGLEFLIYFQGNSAPDKSGLPSDRFSAERTGGSVSTLTIQRTQQEDSAVYLCASSLQSDTYEQYFGPGTRLTVT.

This clonotype appeared a few times. The chain has TRBV9 and TRBJ2-2; D perhaps matches TRBD2 (6 bases). Germline CDR1 and CDR2: SGDLS and YYNGEE. Trimming removed 0 bases at V and 3 bases at J, with 15 bases between. This CDR3 contains 17 residues. The CDR3 is CASSVETGGFYTGELFF. Here the CDR3 DNA reads TGTGCCAGCAGCGTAGAAACTGGGGGGTTCTACACCGGGGAGCTGTTTTTT. Filled out from reference TRBV9 and TRBJ2-2, the complete variable domain reads DSGVTQTPKHLITATGQRVTLRCSPRSGDLSVYWYQQSLDQGLQFLIQYYNGEERAKGNILERFSAQQFPDLHSELNLSSLELGDSALYFCASSVETGGFYTGELFFGEGSRLTVL.

This chain uses TRBV28 with TRBJ2-7; a possible D gene is TRBD2 (6 bases). Trimming shortened V by 1 base and J by 6 bases, and 16 bases separated the two germline ends. The length of the CDR3 is 15 residues. CDR1 and CDR2 (germline): MDHEN, SYDVKM. The CDR3 sequence: CASSLLGWGVSEQYF. The DNA for the CDR3 is TGTGCCAGCAGTTTATTGGGGTGGGGGGTCTCCGAGCAGTACTTC.

There are a few counts of this clonotype. The chain couples TRBV7-2 to TRBJ2-3, with D perhaps being TRBD1 or TRBD2 (5 bases each). Trimming left V 5 bases short and J 2 bases short, with 17 bases between. Germline V gene lookup returns CDR1 SGHTA and CDR2 FQGNSA. The CDR3 loop spans 16 amino acids. DNA for the CDR3: TGTGCCAGCAGCCCCCGGGTAGAGGGGTACACAGATACGCAGTATTTT. This sequence encodes CASSPRVEGYTDTQYF. The full variable domain, rest sourced from reference TRBV7-2 and TRBJ2-3, is GAGVSQSPSNKVTEKGKDVELRCDPISGHTALYWYRQSLGQGLEFLIYFQGNSAPDKSGLPSDRFSAERTGGSVSTLTIQRTQQEDSAVYLCASSPRVEGYTDTQYFGPGTRLTVL.

This clonotype was observed a few times. The V call is TRBV29-1, the J call TRBJ2-7, with 9 bases lining up with TRBD1. V lost 6 bases, J lost 0 bases, and 6 bases stayed unmatched. The CDR3 loop spans 14 amino acids. Germline-derived CDR1 and CDR2 are SQVTM and ANQGSEA. The CDR3 coding sequence is TGCAGCGTCGACGGGACAGGGAGCTCCTACGAGCAGTACTTC. It translates to CSVDGTGSSYEQYF.

The chain couples TRBV4-2 to TRBJ2-4, with TRBD2 identical over 15 bases. The V and J ends lost 0 bases and 1 base, in that order; junction bases with no gene match: 10. The germline V gene encodes CDR1 LGHNA and CDR2 YNFKEQ. This CDR3 contains 21 residues. The CDR3 coding sequence is TGTGCCAGCAGCCAAGATGCCGGACTAGCGGGAGGGGATGGGGCCAAAAACATTCAGTACTTC. Amino acid sequence: CASSQDAGLAGGDGAKNIQYF.

CDR3 in amino acids: CASTTGQLTSGNTIYF. The CDR3, as DNA: TGTGCCAGCACCACGGGACAGCTTACCTCTGGAAACACCATATATTTT. The chain employs TRBV6-1 and TRBJ1-3; TRBD1 matches 7 bases. CDR1 is MNHNS, CDR2 SASEGT, per germline. CDR3 length: 16 amino acids. V lost 7 bases, J lost 0 bases, and 9 bases stayed unmatched.

The rearrangement uses TRBV7-6 and TRBJ2-1; TRBD2 might be the D (5 bases). CDR3 length: 15 amino acids. With 1 base removed from V and 3 bases from J, the gap between germline ends came to 10 bases. The germline gives CDR1 SGHVS, CDR2 FNYEAQ. The CDR3 sequence is CASSLVSGLYNEQFF. DNA for the CDR3: TGTGCCAGCAGCTTAGTTTCTGGACTCTACAATGAGCAGTTCTTC.

The V call is TRBV14, the J call TRBJ2-1; 8 nucleotides line up with TRBD1. Losses at the gene ends were 5 bases for V and 7 bases for J; bases not matched to a gene: 13. Per the germline V gene, CDR1 is SGHDN and CDR2 is FVKESK. The length of the CDR3 is 16 residues. The CDR3 coding sequence is TGTGCCAGCAGCTTTGGACAGGGTCCGGTAGTGAATGAGCAGTTCTTC. It is translated as CASSFGQGPVVNEQFF.

J is TRBJ2-3 and V is TRBV7-9; 7 positions agree with TRBD2. Germline CDR1 is SEHNR and CDR2 is FQNEAQ (reference sequence). Trimming took 5 bases from V and 2 from J; bases not matched to a gene: 10. The CDR3 covers 16 residues. The CDR3 DNA is TGTGCCAGCAGCCCCCTGGTGGGGGGGAACACAGATACGCAGTATTTT. It encodes CASSPLVGGNTDTQYF.

This clonotype was detected many times. The chain is built from TRBV6-1 and TRBJ1-6; D unclear. The CDR3 consists of 13 residues. Trimming cost V 7 bases and J 12 bases, with 16 bases left between them. Germline CDR1 reads MNHNS; CDR2 reads SASEGT. The CDR3 loop is CASKVLQSGPLHF. CDR3 sequence (DNA): TGTGCCAGCAAGGTGCTGCAGAGCGGACCCCTCCACTTT.

This clonotype was recorded once. The rearrangement uses TRBV11-2 and TRBJ2-7; TRBD2 aligns across 9 bases. This CDR3 contains 15 residues. V trimming: 1 base; J trimming: 6 bases; junction bases outside the gene matches: 7. Germline values: CDR1 SGHAT, CDR2 FQNNGV. Written as DNA, the CDR3 is TGTGCCAGCAGCTTAGCTTCTAGCGGGGTGGGCGAGCAGTACTTC. It specifies CASSLASSGVGEQYF.

This clonotype was counted between two and nine times. V usage is TRBV15 and J usage is TRBJ2-1; no clear D. The length of the CDR3 is 15 residues. CDR1 and CDR2 (germline): LNHNV, YYDKDF (reference sequence). V lost 6 bases, J lost 5 bases, and 17 bases lay in between. CDR3 region: CATSRSSLQNNEQFF. The CDR3 nucleotides are TGTGCCACCAGTCGAAGTTCCCTCCAAAACAATGAGCAGTTCTTC.

The rearrangement joins TRBV4-3 to TRBJ2-2; tentatively, D is TRBD2 (5 bases). The CDR3 is 15 amino acids. Germline CDR1 is LGHNA and CDR2 is YSLEER. Trimming shortened V by 4 bases and J by 2 bases, and 11 bases separated the two germline ends. The CDR3 region is CASSRLLANTGELFF. The DNA for the CDR3 is TGCGCCAGCAGCCGCCTCCTAGCCAACACCGGGGAGCTGTTTTTT.

This clonotype was seen a handful of times. V is TRBV7-6 and J is TRBJ2-7; 8 nucleotides align to TRBD2. Germline CDR1 is SGHVS and CDR2 is FNYEAQ. Trimming at V came to 3 bases and at J to 7 bases, leaving 11 bases not matched to a gene. The CDR3 contains 15 residues. As DNA, the CDR3 is TGTGCCAGCAGCTTCCGAGCGGGGGTAACTGAAGAGCAGTACTTC. Protein product: CASSFRAGVTEEQYF. Combining the CDR3 with reference TRBV7-6 and TRBJ2-7 gives the whole variable domain GAGVSQSPRYKVTKRGQDVALRCDPISGHVSLYWYRQALGQGPEFLTYFNYEAQQDKSGLPNDRFSAERPEGSISTLTIQRTEQRDSAMYRCASSFRAGVTEEQYFGPGTRLTVT.

In nucleotides, the CDR3 is TGTGCCAGCAGTTCCCCCGTGGAGACTAGCGAGTTCTTC. Its translation: CASSSPVETSEFF. The rearrangement uses TRBV6-6 and TRBJ2-1; 8 bases align to TRBD2. Trimming cost V 4 bases and J 14 bases; bases outside gene matches: 10. The CDR3 has 13 residues. The germline CDR1 and CDR2 sequences are MNHNY and SVGAGI (reference sequence).

The genes are TRBV19 and TRBJ1-5, with D perhaps matching TRBD1 (6 bases). The CDR3 runs 15 residues. The germline V gene has CDR1 LNHDA and CDR2 SQIVND (reference sequence). V shed 3 bases and J shed 4 bases, with 13 bases lying between them. The CDR3 loop reads CASSIQGLVNQPQHF. Here the CDR3 DNA reads TGTGCCAGTAGTATCCAGGGGCTAGTAAATCAGCCCCAGCATTTT.

In its sample, this clonotype was seen a few times. The gene calls are TRBV4-3 and TRBJ2-1; D remains ambiguous. Deletions cut 0 bases from V and 4 bases from J, with 10 bases between. This CDR3 contains 15 residues. Germline-derived CDR1 and CDR2 are LGHNA and YSLEER. DNA for the CDR3: TGCGCCAGCAGCCAAGATAGGGAACTGTACAATGAGCAGTTCTTC. This sequence encodes CASSQDRELYNEQFF.

This clonotype has at least ten counts. This sequence joins TRBV12-3 or TRBV12-4 and TRBJ2-3; 7 bases fit TRBD1. This CDR3 has 15 amino acids. Trimming took 4 bases from V and 2 from J; bases not matched to a gene: 6. The CDR3 DNA follows: TGTGCCAGCAGTTCGGGACAGCAATTCACAGATACGCAGTATTTT. It specifies CASSSGQQFTDTQYF.

Ten or more counts support this clonotype. This chain's CDR3 is CASTLGGSYGYTF. The CDR3 DNA sequence: TGCGCCAGCACCTTAGGGGGATCCTATGGCTACACCTTC. The chain recombines TRBV5-1 with TRBJ1-2, with D perhaps TRBD1 (6 bases). The length of the CDR3 is 13 residues. V gave up 6 bases and J gave up 4 bases, with 13 bases separating them. Germline V gene lookup returns CDR1 SGHRS and CDR2 YFSETQ. The full variable domain, its missing parts supplied by reference TRBV5-1 and TRBJ1-2, is KAGVTQTPRYLIKTRGQQVTLSCSPISGHRSVSWYQQTPGQGLQFLFEYFSETQRNKGNFPGRFSGRQFSNSRSEMNVSTLELGDSALYLCASTLGGSYGYTFGSGTRLTVV.

The chain has TRBV6-1 and TRBJ1-4, with D possibly matching TRBD1 (6 bases). The length of the CDR3 is 18 residues. Trimming removed 2 bases at V and 7 bases at J, with 23 bases between. CDR1 is MNHNS, CDR2 SASEGT, per germline. The CDR3: CASSERRTVVLGFEKLFF. The CDR3 region has the DNA TGTGCCAGCAGTGAAAGAAGGACAGTAGTATTAGGTTTTGAAAAACTGTTTTTT.

This clonotype has more than one count but fewer than ten. V gene TRBV10-3 combines with J gene TRBJ2-1; 8 bases align to TRBD1. The V gene end was trimmed by 3 bases and the J gene end by 5 bases; junction bases not matched to a gene: 3. The germline gives CDR1 ENHRY, CDR2 SYGVKD. CDR3 size: 14 residues. CDR3 DNA sequence: TGTGCCATCAGTGAAAGGGGACAGGACAATGAGCAGTTCTTC. This sequence encodes CAISERGQDNEQFF.

The V gene is TRBV18, the J gene TRBJ1-1; TRBD1 is a possible D gene (5 bases). The CDR3 is 15 residues long. CDR1 is KGHSH and CDR2 is LQKENI in the germline V gene. V lost 1 base to trimming and J lost 1 base, with 10 bases between them. This CDR3 reads CASSPQRGENTEAFF. In nucleotides, the CDR3 is TGTGCCAGCTCACCACAAAGAGGGGAGAACACTGAAGCTTTCTTT.

The sample holds many counts of this clonotype. The J gene is TRBJ2-7, the V gene TRBV28, with 7 bases matching TRBD1. Looked up from germline, CDR1 is MDHEN and CDR2 is SYDVKM. The CDR3 has 15 amino acids. Losses at the gene ends were 5 bases for V and 5 bases for J; bases not matched to a gene: 12. CDR3 in DNA: TGTGCCAGCAGTAACCGACAGGGATGGATGCACGAGCAGTACTTC. This encodes CASSNRQGWMHEQYF.

The chain combines TRBV3-1 with TRBJ2-7; D call uncertain. Deletions cut 4 bases from V and 9 bases from J, with 16 bases between. This CDR3 contains 13 residues. Germline values: CDR1 LGHDT, CDR2 YNNKEL (reference sequence). CDR3 protein: CASSPISDQAQYF. CDR3 coding DNA: TGTGCCAGCAGCCCAATAAGTGACCAGGCGCAGTACTTC.

This clonotype has just one count. The CDR3 nucleotides read TGCAGCGCTCCCCGGGACAGGTTCCCCCTGCCACCCTACGAGCAGTACTTC. It translates to CSAPRDRFPLPPYEQYF. The chain uses TRBV29-1 and TRBJ2-7; 8 nucleotides align to TRBD1. There are 17 residues in the CDR3. CDR1 is SQVTM, CDR2 ANQGSEA, per germline. With V trimmed by 7 bases and J by 2 bases, 19 bases remained unmatched.

This clonotype appeared a few times. The chain employs TRBV20-1 and TRBJ2-7; TRBD2 agrees at 10 bases. The CDR3 sequence is 19 residues long. J lost 2 bases, V lost 5 bases, and 21 bases had no gene match. CDR1 and CDR2 (germline): DFQATT, SNEGSKA (reference sequence). The CDR3 protein is CSAEGVPGLAIHIAYEQYF. CDR3 nucleotides: TGCAGTGCTGAGGGGGTGCCGGGACTAGCGATACACATAGCCTACGAGCAGTACTTC.

The chain recombines TRBV6-5 with TRBJ1-4; D is unresolved. Germline CDR1 reads MNHEY; CDR2 reads SVGAGI. The CDR3 runs to 18 residues. Trimming pared 0 bases from V and 3 bases from J, leaving 17 bases between. The CDR3 DNA follows: TGTGCCAGCAGTTACTCGAGCCCGACCCGATCATCTAATGAAAAACTGTTTTTT. It is translated as CASSYSSPTRSSNEKLFF.